The 4 T cell receptor beta chains listed next were all sequenced from one sample in a study of glioma-infiltrating T cells. The iRepertoire nested amplicon-rescue multiplex PCR amplified TCR alpha and beta CDR3s from RNA. One entry per CDR3 protein, called by TCRdb with MiXCR from the multiplex PCR reads. There are approximately 400,000 distinct CDR3 sequences in the sample; around 38% occur only once, and around 11% lies in the top ten. The sequenced sample was glioma tissue, nonneoplastic brain tissue, or PBMCs (not recorded which). These receptors originate from a human donor with low-grade glioma or glioblastoma, undergoing nonglioma brain surgery, or in good health (not recorded which).

Only a few counts were recorded for this clonotype. V usage is TRBV4-1 and J usage is TRBJ2-1, with 9 bases identical to TRBD2. CDR3 length: 20 residues. Germline V gives CDR1 MGHRA, CDR2 YSYEKL. V lost 0 bases and J lost 0; bases outside the gene matches: 12. The CDR3 sequence: CASSQDGPLGREGSYNEQFF. CDR3 nucleotides: TGCGCCAGCAGCCAAGATGGGCCCCTAGGGCGGGAGGGCTCCTACAATGAGCAGTTCTTC.

The J gene is TRBJ2-3, the V gene TRBV3-1; tentative D call: TRBD2 (6 bases). The CDR3 contains 17 residues. With 4 bases removed from V and 5 bases from J, the gap between germline ends came to 22 bases. The V gene's germline CDR1 is LGHDT and CDR2 YNNKEL (reference sequence). The CDR3 DNA sequence: TGTGCCAGCAGCCGCAGAAGACTAGTGGGAGAGGGAGATACGCAGTATTTT. This gives the protein CASSRRRLVGEGDTQYF.

The CDR3 nucleotides are TGTGCCAGCAGCTTAACCGGGACAGGGGTGTACAATGAGCAGTTCTTC. Its protein is CASSLTGTGVYNEQFF. This chain links TRBV7-3 with TRBJ2-1; 10 bases map to TRBD1. Germline V gene sequence: CDR1 SGHTA, CDR2 FQGTGA. Unmatched junction bases numbered 3, after V lost 0 bases and J lost 4 bases. CDR3 size: 16 residues.

This chain connects TRBV6-5 to TRBJ2-7, with D unclear. The ends were cut back, 2 bases at V and 0 bases at J, with 11 bases in the middle. The CDR3 covers 15 residues. Germline values: CDR1 MNHEY, CDR2 SVGAGI. The CDR3 protein is CASSYVGISSYEQYF. The DNA for the CDR3 is TGTGCCAGCAGTTACGTGGGCATCAGCTCCTACGAGCAGTACTTC.